This TCR beta chain was observed in a study of technical replicates of blood from a few donors. The table came from immunoSEQ multiplex PCR; TCRdb's copy has only in-frame clones and leaves some out. Seen here are around 72,000 clones, roughly 91% observed once, and the top ten hold 0.3% to 0.4%. The V gene end was trimmed by 6 bases and the J gene end by 2 bases; junction bases not matched to a gene: 11. This CDR3 has 17 residues. Germline V gives CDR1 SGHVS, CDR2 FNYEAQ. The rearrangement uses TRBV7-6 and TRBJ2-1; 9 bases are shared with TRBD1. The TCR was taken from a human donor in good health. Some clones in this sample may be carry-over from other donors' samples. The sequencing input was T cells isolated from PBMCs. The CDR3, as DNA: TGTGCCAGCAGTTCTAACGCCGGGACAGGGACCTACAATGAGCAGTTCTTC. Its protein product is CASSSNAGTGTYNEQFF.